The present TCR beta chain was sequenced within a study of T cell responses to AZD1222 COVID-19 vaccine listed by TCRdb under 2021. With regard to the full study: A total of 230 to 250 trial participants underwent TCR sequencing, of whom approximately 200 had received two doses of AZD1222 and about 25 had received two doses of the MenACWY control vaccine. Enrollment into the trials was organized by age into subgroups of 18-55, 56-69 and 70-plus years, and those subgroups contained about 160, 30 and 59 TCR-sequenced participants, respectively. The research as a whole found: The 56-69-year group was small, and its depth increase did not reach significance, likely because of low power. After two AZD1222 doses, spike-specific TCR breadth and depth were significantly higher than at day 0 and than in MenACWY recipients. Only five to seven AZD1222 recipients were SARS-CoV-2 seropositive at baseline, limiting conclusions about previously exposed vaccinees. Participants were mostly white British, with more females than males. The authors suggested clonal diversity may have been underestimated. Reportedly, close to half of the unique spike-specific TCRs recognized epitopes lying outside the regions that are mutated in the B.1.351 and B.1.1.7 variants. No day 14 peak-response samples were available, so repertoires were characterized only after the peak T cell response. The whole spike protein was spanned by vaccine-associated CD4 TCRs, and dominant responses were seen in regions 160-218 and 743-854.

With respect to this clone: What antigen it recognizes has not been identified. Base-call qualities are not available, and no considerably larger clone is one nucleotide away.

Inclusive of the bounding cysteine and phenylalanine, the CDR3 is 13 residues long. Here the CDR3 DNA is all that survives: 39 bases in frame from base 1. Based on the germline V gene (reference sequence), the CDR1 and CDR2 sequences are LNHDA and SQIVND. Trimming takes 4 bases from V and 4 bases from J, and the germline ends sit 10 bases apart. The CDR3 regions of human TCRbeta chains were analyzed by immunosequencing. Per the source publication's procedure: Repertoire TCRs were checked for matches against a reference library of SARS-CoV-2-specific TCRs that had been generated using the MIRA antigen-specificity platform. Breadth meant the fraction of unique TCRs that were SARS-CoV-2-associated, whereas depth meant the fraction of total T cells that were SARS-CoV-2-associated. Using the MIRA data, each spike-specific TCR was assigned both to the spike region to which the TCR was reactive and to a CD4 or CD8 class. Log10-transformed breadth and depth values were compared by one-way ANOVA with Sidak's multiple comparisons tests. The table comes from immuneACCESS by way of TCRdb, which keeps in-frame sequences with V and J called. Part of the clones is missing from these tables; in studies checked, under half for an unresolved V gene and the rest for unknown reasons. D and trimming come from the DNA, and the V and J calls and clone size come from that table. This sample has roughly 170,000 clones in its table, and 94% of those were observed once. The ten largest clonotypes hold roughly 1.7% of the sample.

The time point label for this specimen denotes: about 28 days (+/-7) after the second vaccine dose. Because spike-specific TCR depth and breadth did not differ between the two schedules, AZD1222 recipients who got a second dose at roughly 4 weeks were pooled with those who got a second dose at roughly 12 weeks. Vaccinee samples came from UK trials COV001 and COV002, including a single-blind randomized controlled phase 2/3 trial of AZD1222 (ChAdOx1 nCoV-19) in healthy adults. For TCRbeta chain sequencing, PBMC samples from trial participants were taken at day 0 and at day 28 after the second dose. The specimen was peripheral blood, collected 28 days after the second AZD1222 dose. The TCR was taken from an adult who received the AZD1222 COVID-19 vaccine. The V and J genes are TRBV19 and TRBJ1-1, with TRBD1 as a weak D call on 6 bases. The sequence in DNA is TGTGCCAGTAGTAACAGGGTCACCACTGAAGCTTTCTTT. Translated, it gives CASSNRVTTEAFF.